This record looks at one T cell receptor (beta chain) sequence and its context. All CD4+ cells other than CD45RA+CCR7+CD95- naive cells were sorted as memory, over 98% pure. Positive selection with CD4 and CD14 microbeads isolated CD4+ T cells and monocytes. TCRdb's table, derived via immunoSEQ multiplex PCR, lists solely in-frame clones and lacks some. The sample holds about 25,000 clones, 80% to 90% seen once. The data originate from a study of human CD4 T cells and Enterobacteriaceae. The CDR3 totals 15 residues. V was trimmed by 5 bases and J by 2 bases, leaving 13 bases between them. Germline V gives CDR1 LNHDA, CDR2 SQIVND (reference sequence).

The clonotype was recovered from a human donor in good health. What was sequenced was memory CD4+ T cells from blood. This sequence joins TRBV19 and TRBJ2-1; D may match TRBD1 or TRBD2 (5 bases each). CDR3: CASSRSRGPYNEQFF. CDR3 DNA sequence: TGTGCCAGTAGTCGCTCGAGGGGCCCCTACAATGAGCAGTTCTTC.